Described below is a single T cell receptor (beta chain) sequence and its context. Its antigen is currently unknown. This sample was included in a study of cytomegalovirus exposure and HLA in healthy donors. Whole-study results and caveats: Compared with the roughly 700-donor mean, an Asian-associated ancestry cluster reportedly had fewer N-insertions, according to a later analysis.

13 Jbeta primers and 60 Vbeta primers were used for the PCR. Repertoires were generated with immunoSEQ multiplex PCR, while TCRdb's copy carries only in-frame clones and drops some. The sample shows 140,000 to 150,000 clones, 80% of them seen only once. The CDR3 consists of 14 residues. Trimming cost V 2 bases and J 8 bases, with 13 bases left between them. From germline, CDR1 is MNHEY and CDR2 SMNVEV (reference sequence). The chain carries TRBV27 and TRBJ1-5; D call uncertain. The sequence came from a man aged 40-55 years in good health and CMV-seronegative. Input material: PBMCs. In nucleotides, the CDR3 is TGTGCCAGCAGTTTACTCACGGGGTCGGAGCCCCAGCATTTT. Protein: CASSLLTGSEPQHF.